This T cell receptor beta chain was captured by sequencing in a study of T cell repertoires in cytomegalovirus infection. Study-level information: Matching HLA type, along with CMV infection, was indicated by public TCR beta signatures.

As concerns this clonotype: As yet, its antigen is unknown.

TCRdb used MiXCR to reprocess the reads, holding one entry per CDR3 protein. The table lists some 450,000 distinct CDR3 sequences, roughly 30% of them singletons. CDR1 ENHRY and CDR2 SYGVKD come from the germline V gene. This CDR3 is built from 16 residues. The V and J ends lost 8 bases and 2 bases, in that order; junction bases with no gene match: 9. Study-wide results and caveats: Cumulated frequencies of public TCR beta families served to identify carriers of CMV plus the relevant HLA. Across the ex vivo response, the dominant clonotypes were HLA-C-restricted CMV-specific TCR beta clonotypes.

J is TRBJ2-1 and V is TRBV10-3; 10 nucleotides line up with TRBD2. The TCR comes from a human donor in good health (CMV status not recorded). Some clones in this sample may be carry-over from other donors' samples. Source material: PBMCs. The CDR3 sequence: CAIGPSGGRTYNEQFF. The CDR3 nucleotides read TGTGCCATCGGCCCTAGCGGGGGCCGGACCTACAATGAGCAGTTCTTC.